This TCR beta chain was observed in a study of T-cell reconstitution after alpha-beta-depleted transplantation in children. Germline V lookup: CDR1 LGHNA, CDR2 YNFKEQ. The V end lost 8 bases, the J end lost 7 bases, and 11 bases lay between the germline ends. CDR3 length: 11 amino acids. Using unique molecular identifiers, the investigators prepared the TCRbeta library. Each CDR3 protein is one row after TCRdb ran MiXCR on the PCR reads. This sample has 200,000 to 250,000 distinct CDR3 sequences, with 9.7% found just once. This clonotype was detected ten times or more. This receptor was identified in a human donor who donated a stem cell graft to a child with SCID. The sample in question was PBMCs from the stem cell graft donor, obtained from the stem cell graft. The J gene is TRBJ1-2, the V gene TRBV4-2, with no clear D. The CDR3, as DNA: TGTGCCAGCCGAGACACTTTTGGCTACACCTTC. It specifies CASRDTFGYTF.